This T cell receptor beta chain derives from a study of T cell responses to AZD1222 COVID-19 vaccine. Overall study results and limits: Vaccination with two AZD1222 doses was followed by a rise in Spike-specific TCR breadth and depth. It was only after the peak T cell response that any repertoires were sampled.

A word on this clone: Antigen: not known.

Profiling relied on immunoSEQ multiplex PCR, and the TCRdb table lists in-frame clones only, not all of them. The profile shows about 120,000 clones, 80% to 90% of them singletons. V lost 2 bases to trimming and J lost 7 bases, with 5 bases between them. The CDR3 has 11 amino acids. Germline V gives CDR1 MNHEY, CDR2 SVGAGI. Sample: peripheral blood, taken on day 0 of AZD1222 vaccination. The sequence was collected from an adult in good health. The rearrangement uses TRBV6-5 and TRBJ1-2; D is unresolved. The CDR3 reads CASSYGSGYTF. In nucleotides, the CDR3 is TGTGCCAGCAGTTACGGTAGTGGCTACACCTTC.